These T cell receptor beta chains were read from a single sample in a study of blood T cell repertoires in COVID-19. Measured with immunoSEQ multiplex PCR; TCRdb has only the in-frame clones, and not every one. The sample contains a few hundred thousand clones, 84% of which appear only once. Input material: peripheral blood. The receptors were sampled from a human donor in a cohort sampled during active COVID-19. Both conserved end residues are part of each CDR3. The order of the fields is D gene, clone size, J gene, V gene, CDR3 DNA, CDR3 protein. The D gene is left open where the match is weak. Rows may omit the clone size; those that give it use once, few, many or a size class.

D gene: -; clone size: -; J gene: TRBJ1-5; V gene: TRBV28; CDR3 DNA: TGTGCCAGCAGTCTATCCCCGGGTTATAGCAATCAGCCCCAGCATTTT; CDR3 protein: CASSLSPGYSNQPQHF
D gene: TRBD2; clone size: -; J gene: TRBJ2-1; V gene: TRBV5-8; CDR3 DNA: TGTGCCAGCAGCAAGGGACTAGCGGTCCAGGAGCAGTTCTTC; CDR3 protein: CASSKGLAVQEQFF
D gene: -; clone size: few; J gene: TRBJ1-5; V gene: TRBV6-1; CDR3 DNA: TGTGCCAGCAGTGAGGTCCCCGGGACACCGTACCAGCCCCAGCATTTT; CDR3 protein: CASSEVPGTPYQPQHF
D gene: -; clone size: once; J gene: TRBJ1-5; V gene: TRBV5-5; CDR3 DNA: TGTGCCAGCAGCTTGCGCGACAGCCTTAGCAATCAGCCCCAGCATTTT; CDR3 protein: CASSLRDSLSNQPQHF
D gene: TRBD1; clone size: -; J gene: TRBJ1-2; V gene: TRBV18; CDR3 DNA: TGTGCCAGCTCACCTCGACAGGGTAACTATGGCTACACCTTC; CDR3 protein: CASSPRQGNYGYTF
D gene: -; clone size: once; J gene: TRBJ2-2; V gene: TRBV5-1; CDR3 DNA: TGCGCCAGCAGCTTGGGCGGTACCGGGGAGCTGTTTTTT; CDR3 protein: CASSLGGTGELFF
D gene: TRBD1; clone size: once; J gene: TRBJ2-3; V gene: TRBV19; CDR3 DNA: TGTGCCAGTAGACGGACAGGGACAGATACGCAGTATTTT; CDR3 protein: CASRRTGTDTQYF
D gene: -; clone size: -; J gene: TRBJ1-2; V gene: TRBV2; CDR3 DNA: TGTGCCAGCAGTGAGCTACCCTATGGCTACACCTTC; CDR3 protein: CASSELPYGYTF
D gene: TRBD2; clone size: -; J gene: TRBJ2-1; V gene: TRBV5-6; CDR3 DNA: TGTGCCAGCAGCGTGGGACTACTTTACAATGAGCAGTTCTTC; CDR3 protein: CASSVGLLYNEQFF
D gene: -; clone size: -; J gene: TRBJ2-2; V gene: TRBV5-6; CDR3 DNA: TGTGCCAGCAGCCTCCAGAGAGGGATTACCGGGGAGCTGTTTTTT; CDR3 protein: CASSLQRGITGELFF
D gene: -; clone size: once; J gene: TRBJ2-7; V gene: TRBV9; CDR3 DNA: TGTGCCAGCAGCGTTGCGATGAGCTCCTACGAGCAGTACTTC; CDR3 protein: CASSVAMSSYEQYF
D gene: -; clone size: -; J gene: TRBJ2-5; V gene: TRBV3-1/TRBV3-2; CDR3 DNA: TGTGCCAGCAGCAACCGGGACACCCGCCAAGAGACCCAGTACTTC; CDR3 protein: CASSNRDTRQETQYF
D gene: -; clone size: -; J gene: TRBJ2-7; V gene: TRBV5-1; CDR3 DNA: TGCGCCAGCAGCTTGTTAGGGGACTACGAGCAGTACTTC; CDR3 protein: CASSLLGDYEQYF
D gene: TRBD1; clone size: -; J gene: TRBJ2-1; V gene: TRBV7-9; CDR3 DNA: TGTGCCAGCAGCCCCCGGGACAGGGTTTACAATGAGCAGTTCTTC; CDR3 protein: CASSPRDRVYNEQFF
D gene: -; clone size: -; J gene: TRBJ1-2; V gene: TRBV11-2; CDR3 DNA: TGTGCCAGCAGCCGGGGCGGGAGTCACTATGGCTACACCTTC; CDR3 protein: CASSRGGSHYGYTF
D gene: TRBD1; clone size: -; J gene: TRBJ2-5; V gene: TRBV18; CDR3 DNA: TGTGCCAGCCACACAGGGGGCGCAGAGACCCAGTACTTC; CDR3 protein: CASHTGGAETQYF
D gene: -; clone size: -; J gene: TRBJ1-2; V gene: TRBV27; CDR3 DNA: TGTGCCAGCAGTTCGAACTTCGGGAAGTATGGCTACACCTTC; CDR3 protein: CASSSNFGKYGYTF
D gene: -; clone size: -; J gene: TRBJ1-2; V gene: TRBV6-5; CDR3 DNA: TGTGCCAGCAGCCCGGGACAAGAGAGTTATGGCTACACCTTC; CDR3 protein: CASSPGQESYGYTF
D gene: TRBD1; clone size: -; J gene: TRBJ2-2; V gene: TRBV11-2; CDR3 DNA: TGTGCCAGCAGCTGGGGACAGGGTGCTAGCGGGGAGCTGTTTTTT; CDR3 protein: CASSWGQGASGELFF
D gene: TRBD2; clone size: -; J gene: TRBJ2-2; V gene: TRBV27; CDR3 DNA: TGTGCCAGCAGGCCTCTAGCGGGAGTTTCCGGGGAGCTGTTTTTT; CDR3 protein: CASRPLAGVSGELFF
D gene: TRBD2; clone size: -; J gene: TRBJ2-7; V gene: TRBV10-2; CDR3 DNA: TGCGCCAGCAGTGAATCACTAGCGGGAGGCGAGCAGTACTTC; CDR3 protein: CASSESLAGGEQYF
D gene: TRBD2; clone size: -; J gene: TRBJ2-1; V gene: TRBV11-1; CDR3 DNA: TGTGCCAGCAGCTTTCATACCGGGACTACACTCAATGAGCAGTTCTTC; CDR3 protein: CASSFHTGTTLNEQFF
D gene: TRBD1; clone size: -; J gene: TRBJ1-2; V gene: TRBV12-3/TRBV12-4; CDR3 DNA: TGTGCCAGCAGTGTGACAGGGCGAGGCTACACCTTC; CDR3 protein: CASSVTGRGYTF
D gene: -; clone size: -; J gene: TRBJ2-1; V gene: TRBV29-1; CDR3 DNA: TGCAGCGCCTTTATCGGGAGCTCCTACAATGAGCAGTTCTTC; CDR3 protein: CSAFIGSSYNEQFF
D gene: -; clone size: few; J gene: TRBJ2-7; V gene: TRBV6-2/TRBV6-3; CDR3 DNA: TGTGCCAGCAGTTACCCAGGCTTCTCCTACGAGCAGTACTTC; CDR3 protein: CASSYPGFSYEQYF
D gene: -; clone size: -; J gene: TRBJ2-1; V gene: TRBV7-6; CDR3 DNA: TGTGCCAGCAGCTCGGACAATGAGCAGTTCTTC; CDR3 protein: CASSSDNEQFF
D gene: -; clone size: -; J gene: TRBJ1-3; V gene: TRBV18; CDR3 DNA: TGTGCCAGCTCACCACTCCGGGCCGAGGGCCCCATATATTTT; CDR3 protein: CASSPLRAEGPIYF
D gene: -; clone size: -; J gene: TRBJ2-2; V gene: TRBV6-5; CDR3 DNA: TGTGCCAGCAGCCAGTCCAGCGGGGAGCTGTTTTTT; CDR3 protein: CASSQSSGELFF
D gene: TRBD2; clone size: -; J gene: TRBJ2-5; V gene: TRBV7-8; CDR3 DNA: TGTGCCAGCAGCGATCGACTAGCGGGGGCCGCGTACCAAGAGACCCAGTACTTC; CDR3 protein: CASSDRLAGAAYQETQYF
D gene: -; clone size: -; J gene: TRBJ2-7; V gene: TRBV9; CDR3 DNA: TGTGCCAGCAGCGTAGGTCCCTACCCACGTTACGAGCAGTACTTC; CDR3 protein: CASSVGPYPRYEQYF
D gene: TRBD2; clone size: -; J gene: TRBJ2-5; V gene: TRBV6-5; CDR3 DNA: TGTGCCAGCAGTTCCCTAGCGGGAGGAGGGATGAAGACCCAGTACTTC; CDR3 protein: CASSSLAGGGMKTQYF
D gene: -; clone size: once; J gene: TRBJ2-1; V gene: TRBV11-2; CDR3 DNA: TGTGCCAGCAGCATATTAACAGGTAATGAGCAGTTCTTC; CDR3 protein: CASSILTGNEQFF
D gene: TRBD1; clone size: -; J gene: TRBJ2-2; V gene: TRBV12-5; CDR3 DNA: TGTGCTAGTGGCCAGGGGGTAAATAAACGAGAAAACACCGGGGAGCTGTTTTTT; CDR3 protein: CASGQGVNKRENTGELFF
D gene: -; clone size: -; J gene: TRBJ2-1; V gene: TRBV5-4; CDR3 DNA: TGTGCCAGCAGCTTGGCCGGCGGAGGGGTTTCCTACAATGAGCAGTTCTTC; CDR3 protein: CASSLAGGGVSYNEQFF
D gene: TRBD1; clone size: once; J gene: TRBJ1-2; V gene: TRBV14; CDR3 DNA: TGTGCCAGCAGCCAAAGAACAGGGGACGAACGCGGCTACACCTTC; CDR3 protein: CASSQRTGDERGYTF
D gene: -; clone size: -; J gene: TRBJ2-1; V gene: TRBV29-1; CDR3 DNA: TGCAGCGCACTCATGCAGGGACACCGCCTGCATGAGCAGTTCTTC; CDR3 protein: CSALMQGHRLHEQFF
D gene: TRBD1; clone size: once; J gene: TRBJ2-3; V gene: TRBV5-1; CDR3 DNA: TGCGCCAGCAGCGCCCAACCCCCGGGACAGGGGGCAAGTACGCAGTATTTT; CDR3 protein: CASSAQPPGQGASTQYF
D gene: TRBD1; clone size: -; J gene: TRBJ2-2; V gene: TRBV18; CDR3 DNA: TGTGCCAGCTCAGCAGGGACAGGGGCCACCGGGGAGCTGTTTTTT; CDR3 protein: CASSAGTGATGELFF
D gene: TRBD1; clone size: -; J gene: TRBJ1-3; V gene: TRBV6-6; CDR3 DNA: TGTGCCAGCAGCACGAGAGGGCAGGGGGCTGGAAACACCATATATTTT; CDR3 protein: CASSTRGQGAGNTIYF
D gene: -; clone size: -; J gene: TRBJ2-1; V gene: TRBV6-2/TRBV6-3; CDR3 DNA: TGTGCCAGCAGTTTGGGGGGTGGCGGCGGCGATGAGCAGTTCTTC; CDR3 protein: CASSLGGGGGDEQFF
D gene: -; clone size: -; J gene: TRBJ2-7; V gene: TRBV4-3; CDR3 DNA: TGCGCCAGCAGCCAAGGAGTGGCCGACGGGGACTACGAGCAGTACTTC; CDR3 protein: CASSQGVADGDYEQYF
D gene: -; clone size: -; J gene: TRBJ1-2; V gene: TRBV3-1/TRBV3-2; CDR3 DNA: TGTGCCAGCAGCCAGAGACAGGCGGGGAGGGATGGCTACACCTTC; CDR3 protein: CASSQRQAGRDGYTF